This T cell receptor (beta chain) was found in a study of blood T cell repertoires in COVID-19. Study in general: The United States, Italy and Spain provided the acute and convalescent COVID-19 samples. PBMCs, B-cell-depleted T cells, or T cells were the source of the cDNA or gDNA that made up the material.

Study processing details: The authors estimated nucleated cell counts from reference gene primer amplification. The method was immunoSEQ multiplex PCR; TCRdb's version includes in-frame clones alone and lacks a portion of them. Clonal size and the V and J genes are those of that table, whereas D and trimming came from the DNA. The data hold fewer than 350,000 clones, with about 86% observed a single time. Germline V lookup: CDR1 SGHRS, CDR2 YFSETQ. The CDR3 covers 15 residues. V shed 2 bases and J shed 0 bases, with 10 bases lying between them. Sequencing used peripheral blood. This TCR came from a woman between 25 and 40 years old who had recovered from COVID-19. J is TRBJ2-3 and V is TRBV5-1, with a tentative D call TRBD2 (5 bases). The CDR3 bases are TGCGCCAGCAGCTTAAAACGGACTAGCACAGATACGCAGTATTTT. This gives the protein CASSLKRTSTDTQYF.